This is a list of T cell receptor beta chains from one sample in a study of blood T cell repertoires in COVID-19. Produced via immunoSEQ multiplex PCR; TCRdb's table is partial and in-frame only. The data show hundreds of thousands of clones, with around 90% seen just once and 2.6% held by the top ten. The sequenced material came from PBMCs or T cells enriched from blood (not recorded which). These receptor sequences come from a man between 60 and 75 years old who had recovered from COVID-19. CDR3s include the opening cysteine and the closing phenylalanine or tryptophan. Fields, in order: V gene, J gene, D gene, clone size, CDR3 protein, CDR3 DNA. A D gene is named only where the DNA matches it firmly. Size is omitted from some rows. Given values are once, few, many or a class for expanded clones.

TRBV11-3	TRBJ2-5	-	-	CASSWGGSLETQYF	TGTGCCAGCAGCTGGGGTGGGAGTTTGGAGACCCAGTACTTC
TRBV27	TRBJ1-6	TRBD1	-	CASSSLETGNSPLHF	TGTGCCAGCAGTTCCCTGGAGACAGGGAATTCACCCCTCCACTTT
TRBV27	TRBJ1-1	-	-	CASSLSQGIGEAFF	TGTGCCAGCAGTTTATCCCAGGGGATAGGTGAAGCTTTCTTT
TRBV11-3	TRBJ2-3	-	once	CASSFAFQRTDTQYF	TGTGCCAGCAGCTTCGCTTTCCAGCGGACAGATACGCAGTATTTT
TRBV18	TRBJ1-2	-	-	CASSPADAQGYGYTF	TGTGCCAGCTCACCGGCGGACGCCCAGGGATATGGCTACACCTTC
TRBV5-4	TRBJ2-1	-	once	CASNGGASSYNEQFF	TGTGCCAGCAATGGCGGGGCGAGCTCCTACAATGAGCAGTTCTTC
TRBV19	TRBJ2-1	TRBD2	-	CASRGVGTSGYNEQFF	TGTGCCAGTAGGGGGGTGGGGACTAGCGGTTACAATGAGCAGTTCTTC
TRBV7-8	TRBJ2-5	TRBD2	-	CASSPGGRGFQETQYF	TGTGCCAGCAGCCCGGGGGGACGGGGGTTCCAAGAGACCCAGTACTTC
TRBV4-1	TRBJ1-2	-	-	CASSQQGGFSNDYGYTF	TGCGCCAGCAGCCAACAGGGAGGGTTCTCAAACGATTATGGCTACACCTTC
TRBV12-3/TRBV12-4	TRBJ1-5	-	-	CASSQSNQPQHF	TGTGCCAGCAGCCAGAGCAATCAGCCCCAGCATTTT
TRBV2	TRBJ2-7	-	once	CASSSESDEQYF	TGTGCCAGCAGTTCCGAGTCGGACGAGCAGTACTTC
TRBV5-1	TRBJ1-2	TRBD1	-	CASSPDRVEGYTF	TGCGCCAGCAGCCCCGACAGGGTTGAAGGCTACACCTTC
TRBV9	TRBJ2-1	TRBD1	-	CASHRGDIANEQFF	TGTGCCAGCCACAGGGGGGATATTGCGAATGAGCAGTTCTTC